Presented here are 20 T cell receptor beta chains from one specimen sequenced in a study of cytomegalovirus exposure and HLA in healthy donors. This PCR relied on a set of 60 Vbeta primers and 13 Jbeta primers. Sequencing used immunoSEQ multiplex PCR; TCRdb keeps in-frame clones, though not all of them. The sample consists of approximately 140,000 clones, roughly three quarters of them appearing once. The specimen sequenced was PBMCs. Every receptor here comes from a female donor in good health and CMV-seronegative.

The rearrangement joins TRBV12-5 to TRBJ1-5; 7 bases line up with TRBD1. The germline CDR1 and CDR2 sequences are LGHNT and FRNRAP. The CDR3 totals 12 residues. The V segment lost 6 bases and the J segment 9 bases; nucleotides outside the gene matches: 5. CDR3 protein: CASGDRARPQHF. CDR3 sequence (DNA): TGTGCTAGTGGCGACAGGGCCCGGCCCCAGCATTTT.

The V call is TRBV7-9, the J call TRBJ1-2; a possible D gene is TRBD1 (6 bases). Trimming removed 0 bases at V and 8 bases at J, with 13 bases between. The CDR3 is 14 amino acids. In germline, CDR1 is SEHNR, CDR2 FQNEAQ (reference sequence). CDR3 nucleotide sequence: TGTGCCAGCAGCTTAGCCCCAGGGGCCCAGGGCTACACCTTC. Protein: CASSLAPGAQGYTF. Filled out from reference TRBV7-9 and TRBJ1-2, the complete variable domain reads DTGVSQNPRHKITKRGQNVTFRCDPISEHNRLYWYRQTLGQGPEFLTYFQNEAQLEKSRLLSDRFSAERPKGSFSTLEIQRTEQGDSAMYLCASSLAPGAQGYTFGSGTRLTVV.

The chain couples TRBV5-6 to TRBJ2-7, with no clear D. CDR3 size: 15 residues. Per the germline V gene, CDR1 is SGHDT and CDR2 is YYEEEE. V lost 4 bases and J 4 bases, leaving 18 bases between the germline ends. The CDR3 DNA sequence: TGTGCCAGCAGCCTTCGGTCGGTAGCAAGATACGAGCAGTACTTC. Encoded protein: CASSLRSVARYEQYF.

The rearrangement joins TRBV10-3 to TRBJ2-3; 10 bases are shared with TRBD1. CDR3 length: 14 amino acids. The germline CDR1 and CDR2 sequences are ENHRY and SYGVKD. V lost 6 bases and J lost 3; bases outside the gene matches: 3. CDR3 in amino acids: CAIRPGQGTDTQYF. For the CDR3, the DNA is TGTGCCATCAGACCGGGACAGGGGACAGATACGCAGTATTTT.

J is TRBJ1-1 and V is TRBV29-1, with D perhaps matching TRBD1 (5 bases). CDR1 is SQVTM, CDR2 ANQGSEA, per germline. V lost 6 bases and J 1 base, leaving 15 bases between the germline ends. There are 14 residues in the CDR3. The CDR3 region is CSVNPQGANTEAFF. The CDR3 DNA reads TGCAGCGTCAACCCCCAGGGTGCGAACACTGAAGCTTTCTTT.

This rearrangement joins TRBV2 to TRBJ2-5; TRBD1 agrees at 10 bases. Germline assignment: CDR1 SNHLY and CDR2 FYNNEI. After removal of 8 bases from V and 3 bases from J, the junction contained 24 bases not matched to a gene. The CDR3 runs 20 residues. CDR3 in amino acids: CASPPPPPDVDRGREETQYF. CDR3 coding DNA: TGTGCCAGCCCTCCCCCTCCACCGGACGTGGACAGGGGGAGGGAAGAGACCCAGTACTTC.

The CDR3 DNA reads as TGTGCCAGCAGGGGACAGGGGGACGAGCAGTACTTC. Translating it yields CASRGQGDEQYF. V usage is TRBV11-2 and J usage is TRBJ2-7, with TRBD1 matching 11 bases. V shed 6 bases, J shed 5 bases, and the junction held 0 bases outside the gene matches. Germline loops: CDR1 SGHAT, CDR2 FQNNGV. The CDR3 has 12 amino acids. The full variable domain, in which reference TRBV11-2 and TRBJ2-7 provide the parts outside the CDR3, is EAGVAQSPRYKIIEKRQSVAFWCNPISGHATLYWYQQILGQGPKLLIQFQNNGVVDDSQLPKDRFSAERLKGVDSTLKIQPAKLEDSAVYLCASRGQGDEQYFGPGTRLTVT.

This clone was seen more than once but under ten times. The genes are TRBV28 and TRBJ1-1; D unresolved. CDR3 length equals 14 residues. V gave up 3 bases and J gave up 0 bases, with 8 bases separating them. Germline V gene sequence: CDR1 MDHEN, CDR2 SYDVKM. The CDR3 coding sequence is TGTGCCAGCAGTTTTTCGGGGATGAACACTGAAGCTTTCTTT. Translating it yields CASSFSGMNTEAFF.

J is TRBJ1-4 and V is TRBV28; D ambiguous. Trimming took off 8 bases at V and 8 bases at J, with 18 bases between the two ends. CDR3 length: 14 amino acids. Germline V gene sequence: CDR1 MDHEN, CDR2 SYDVKM. The chain's CDR3 is CASGLKARREKLFF. The CDR3 DNA reads as TGTGCCAGCGGACTCAAGGCCCGACGGGAAAAACTGTTTTTT.

The chain carries TRBV29-1 and TRBJ1-2; TRBD1 agrees at 9 bases. V shed 6 bases and J 8 bases; nucleotides not matched to a gene: 16. This CDR3 spans 15 amino acids. Germline CDR1 and CDR2: SQVTM and ANQGSEA. This CDR3 reads CSVDHGTGFSSGYTF. Written as DNA, the CDR3 is TGCAGCGTGGACCACGGGACAGGGTTCTCCTCCGGCTACACCTTC.

V and J are TRBV7-2 and TRBJ1-1; 12 nucleotides line up with TRBD1. Germline CDR1 SGHTA, CDR2 FQGNSA. V lost 4 bases to trimming and J lost 8 bases; unmatched junction nucleotides: 5. The CDR3 is 14 amino acids. The CDR3 sequence is CASSWGGQGAEAFF. The DNA of the CDR3 is TGTGCCAGCAGCTGGGGGGGACAGGGGGCCGAAGCTTTCTTT.

The chain links TRBV7-2 to TRBJ2-7; D might be TRBD1 (5 bases). Germline V gene sequence: CDR1 SGHTA, CDR2 FQGNSA. CDR3 length equals 16 residues. The V and J ends lost 5 bases and 2 bases respectively, with 19 bases between them. This CDR3 reads CASSQGPPLTPYEQYF. The CDR3 DNA is TGTGCCAGCAGCCAGGGCCCCCCCCTAACACCCTACGAGCAGTACTTC.

The V call is TRBV19, the J call TRBJ1-2; 8 nucleotides match TRBD1. V was pared by 3 bases and J by 7 bases, with 10 bases of the junction left unmatched. This CDR3 has 15 amino acids. CDR1 is LNHDA, CDR2 SQIVND, per germline (reference sequence). The CDR3 coding sequence is TGTGCCAGTAGTATTCCGGGGAGGACAGGGTCTGGCTACACCTTC. This sequence encodes CASSIPGRTGSGYTF.

The CDR3 DNA reads TGTGCCAGCAGCTTAGGCCAACTAGCGCCTAAAGAGACCCAGTACTTC. Its protein product is CASSLGQLAPKETQYF. The chain combines TRBV11-2 with TRBJ2-5; TRBD2 aligns across 7 bases. Germline CDR1 and CDR2: SGHAT and FQNNGV. J was trimmed by 3 bases and V by 1 base; bases with no gene match: 8. CDR3 size: 16 residues.

The V call is TRBV7-2, the J call TRBJ2-5; no reliable D call. V was cut by 5 bases and J by 5 bases, with 12 bases left in between. The CDR3 is 13 amino acids. Germline-derived CDR1 and CDR2 are SGHTA and FQGNSA. CDR3 coding DNA: TGTGCCAGCAGCCGAACTTCGGTCGAGACCCAGTACTTC. This encodes CASSRTSVETQYF.

CDR3 residues: CSVVSRGGNTIYF. The CDR3, as DNA: TGCAGCGTCGTCTCCCGGGGGGGAAACACCATATATTTT. The rearrangement uses TRBV29-1 and TRBJ1-3, with a possible D match to TRBD1 (5 bases). V lost 6 bases to trimming and J lost 4 bases, with 13 bases between them. The CDR3 is made up of 13 amino acids. Germline V CDR1 and CDR2: SQVTM, ANQGSEA.

V usage is TRBV11-2 and J usage is TRBJ2-7, with TRBD1 as a possible D gene (5 bases). V lost 7 bases, J lost 5 bases, and 21 bases lay in between. The CDR3 totals 15 residues. Per germline, CDR1 SGHAT and CDR2 FQNNGV. In nucleotides, the CDR3 is TGTGCCAGCAAGGTAGGGGCCCAAGGCCTCCACGAGCAGTACTTC. It codes for CASKVGAQGLHEQYF.

The chain joins TRBV4-1 to TRBJ1-2; 7 bases agree with TRBD1. V dropped 4 bases and J dropped 4; count of bases not matched to a gene: 9. The CDR3 has 15 residues. The germline V gene encodes CDR1 MGHRA and CDR2 YSYEKL. CDR3 amino acids: CASSPTHDRAYGYTF. CDR3 in DNA: TGCGCCAGCAGCCCCACTCACGACAGGGCCTATGGCTACACCTTC.

In its sample, this clone was seen a few times. The gene calls are TRBV18 and TRBJ2-2; 10 bases match TRBD2. Looked up from germline, CDR1 is KGHSH and CDR2 is LQKENI. The CDR3 extends over 17 amino acids. V dropped 2 bases and J dropped 2; count of bases not matched to a gene: 5. In DNA form, the CDR3 reads TGTGCCAGCTCACCATTCACTAGCGGGACTAACACCGGGGAGCTGTTTTTT. Protein product: CASSPFTSGTNTGELFF.

In DNA, the CDR3 is TGTGCCAGCAGCTTGACAGGGTTCACAGATACGCAGTATTTT. Translated: CASSLTGFTDTQYF. V usage is TRBV7-8 and J usage is TRBJ2-3; TRBD1 aligns across 7 bases. The CDR3 sequence is 14 residues long. Losses at the gene ends were 3 bases for V and 2 bases for J; bases not matched to a gene: 2. Germline lookup yields CDR1 SGHVS and CDR2 FQNEAQ.